Below are 31 T cell receptor beta chains sequenced from a single sample in a study of blood T cells in healthy people across ages. The use of a sample-barcoded 5' primer and a J-beta primer mix characterized a second PCR of about 7 to 12 cycles. TCRdb reprocessed the 5' RACE reads with MiXCR, giving one entry per CDR3 protein. This sample carries approximately 780,000 distinct CDR3 sequences, under 30% of them seen once, and the ten largest clones take roughly 3.1%. These data were likewise used in another study, on T cells of mothers and their children.

Material: blood. These receptors originate from a boy between 5 and 17 years old in good health.

This chain uses TRBV12-3 or TRBV12-4 with TRBJ2-3, with no clear D. The CDR3 runs 12 residues. Trimming left V 7 bases short and J 0 bases short, with 5 bases between. DNA of the CDR3: TGTGCCAGCATCGGCAGCACAGATACGCAGTATTTT. Its translation: CASIGSTDTQYF.

This clonotype was counted a few times. The V call is TRBV4-2, the J call TRBJ1-4; no firm D call. In germline, CDR1 is LGHNA, CDR2 YNFKEQ. Trimming shortened V by 0 bases and J by 0 bases, and 11 bases separated the two germline ends. CDR3 length equals 17 residues. The CDR3 spells CASSQEGYEATNEKLFF. The CDR3 DNA sequence: TGTGCCAGCAGCCAAGAAGGCTACGAGGCAACTAATGAAAAACTGTTTTTT.

This clonotype has only a few counts. V usage is TRBV29-1 and J usage is TRBJ2-6; weak D call: TRBD1 (7 bases). V was pared by 3 bases and J by 0 bases, with 15 bases between. This CDR3 region has 17 residues. Per the germline V gene, CDR1 is SQVTM and CDR2 is ANQGSEA. CDR3 protein: CSVEAGGFGSGANVLTF. For the CDR3, the DNA is TGCAGCGTTGAGGCAGGGGGGTTTGGCTCTGGGGCCAACGTCCTGACTTTC. Combining the CDR3 with reference TRBV29-1 and TRBJ2-6 gives the whole variable domain SAVISQKPSRDICQRGTSLTIQCQVDSQVTMMFWYRQQPGQSLTLIATANQGSEATYESGFVIDKFPISRPNLTFSTLTVSNMSPEDSSIYLCSVEAGGFGSGANVLTFGAGSRLTVL.

This clonotype was seen only a few times. V and J are TRBV7-2 and TRBJ2-7; D may be TRBD1 (5 bases). The CDR3 has 13 amino acids. The V end was cut by 5 bases, the J end by 7 bases, with 15 bases between. The germline gives CDR1 SGHTA, CDR2 FQGNSA. CDR3 nucleotide sequence: TGTGCCAGCAGCATAGACGGGCAGGGAGAGCAGTACTTC. Translating gives CASSIDGQGEQYF.

This clonotype was detected only a few times. The chain has TRBV20-1 and TRBJ2-1; 8 positions agree with TRBD1. The J call may be in error: the DNA end matches TRBJ2-7 better. The CDR3 is made up of 15 amino acids. CDR1 is DFQATT, CDR2 SNEGSKA, per germline (reference sequence). This CDR3 is CSAPRMTGAVDEQYF. CDR3 nucleotide sequence: TGCAGTGCCCCCAGGATGACAGGGGCTGTCGACGAGCAGTACTTC.

This clonotype came up a few times. The rearrangement links TRBV11-2 to TRBJ2-1; 12 nucleotides line up with TRBD2. The ends lost 5 bases at V and 7 bases at J; junction bases unmatched: 9. Germline CDR1 SGHAT, CDR2 FQNNGV. The CDR3 contains 16 residues. The CDR3 DNA reads TGTGCCAGCAGCGCCCAGCTAGCGGGGGGGCGAAATGAGCAGTTCTTC. It translates to CASSAQLAGGRNEQFF.

Only a few counts were recorded for this clonotype. The chain carries TRBV18 and TRBJ2-5; 8 nucleotides line up with TRBD1. From germline, CDR1 is KGHSH and CDR2 LQKENI. The trim removed 6 bases at V and 5 bases at J, leaving 11 bases unmatched. The CDR3 is 15 residues long. CDR3 sequence (DNA): TGTGCCAGCTCTCCCGGACAGGGTATGGTGGAGACCCAGTACTTC. Translated: CASSPGQGMVETQYF. Full variable domain (remainder filled in from reference TRBV18 and TRBJ2-5): NAGVMQNPRHLVRRRGQEARLRCSPMKGHSHVYWYRQLPEEGLKFMVYLQKENIIDESGMPKERFSAEFPKEGPSILRIQQVVRGDSAAYFCASSPGQGMVETQYFGPGTRLLVL.

The CDR3 DNA reads TGCGCCAGCAGCACCGGACAGGGGTCCTACGAGCAGTACTTC. It encodes CASSTGQGSYEQYF. The chain joins TRBV5-1 to TRBJ2-7, with TRBD1 matching over 9 bases. With 4 bases clipped from V and 1 base from J, the junction kept 3 bases outside the gene matches. The CDR3 runs 14 residues. Looked up from germline, CDR1 is SGHRS and CDR2 is YFSETQ.

Only a few counts were recorded for this clonotype. This chain uses TRBV10-2 with TRBJ2-4; TRBD2 might be the D (6 bases). The CDR3 has 14 amino acids. Trimming removed 2 bases at V and 6 bases at J, with 11 bases between. The V gene's germline CDR1 is WSHSY and CDR2 SAAADI. CDR3 DNA sequence: TGCGCCAGCAGTGAGGGGGGACTGGGAAACATTCAGTACTTC. Translated, it gives CASSEGGLGNIQYF.

J is TRBJ1-1 and V is TRBV12-3 or TRBV12-4; D is ambiguous. The V gene lost 0 bases and the J gene lost 3 bases, with 11 bases spanning the gap. The CDR3 sequence is 15 residues long. CDR3 residues: CASSLAASGDTEAFF. The CDR3 DNA sequence: TGTGCCAGCAGTTTAGCGGCCTCAGGAGACACTGAAGCTTTCTTT.

The gene calls are TRBV5-1 and TRBJ1-2; the D gene is possibly TRBD1 (5 bases). Germline V CDR1 and CDR2: SGHRS, YFSETQ. V was trimmed by 10 bases and J by 4 bases, leaving 14 bases between them. CDR3 size: 12 residues. The DNA for the CDR3 is TGCGCCGTCCCGGCAGGGCCCTATGGCTACACCTTC. It encodes CAVPAGPYGYTF.

This chain connects TRBV5-1 to TRBJ1-1; 12 bases are shared with TRBD1. CDR3 length equals 13 residues. Trimming removed 4 bases from V and 8 bases from J; junction bases left unmatched: 3. CDR1 is SGHRS, CDR2 YFSETQ, per germline. CDR3 sequence (DNA): TGCGCCAGCAGCAGGGACAGGGGGCGGGAAGCTTTCTTT. Translating gives CASSRDRGREAFF.

The rearrangement joins TRBV12-3 or TRBV12-4 to TRBJ1-1; 9 bases line up with TRBD1. Losses at the gene ends were 4 bases for V and 10 bases for J; bases not matched to a gene: 7. The CDR3 covers 13 residues. The CDR3 sequence: CASSSIQGAGAFF. The CDR3 DNA reads TGTGCCAGCAGTTCGATACAGGGGGCGGGAGCTTTCTTT.

V gene TRBV10-3 combines with J gene TRBJ2-7; the match to TRBD2 covers 8 bases. CDR3 size: 14 residues. With V trimmed by 6 bases and J by 4 bases, 8 bases remained unmatched. From germline, CDR1 is ENHRY and CDR2 SYGVKD. The DNA for the CDR3 is TGTGCCATCAGGTTAGGAGCGGGGGCTTACGAGCAGTACTTC. This encodes CAIRLGAGAYEQYF.

The rearrangement joins TRBV7-8 to TRBJ2-3; 7 bases align to TRBD1. The germline V gene has CDR1 SGHVS and CDR2 FQNEAQ. The CDR3 spans 14 residues. The trim removed 5 bases at V and 6 bases at J, leaving 8 bases unmatched. The CDR3 reads CASSRDREGDTQYF. The DNA for the CDR3 is TGTGCCAGCAGCCGAGACAGGGAAGGGGATACGCAGTATTTT.

This clonotype was recorded a few times. This chain connects TRBV2 to TRBJ1-4; D perhaps matches TRBD1 (5 bases). Trimming cost V 6 bases and J 4 bases, with 15 bases left between them. The CDR3 loop spans 15 amino acids. Germline lookup yields CDR1 SNHLY and CDR2 FYNNEI. CDR3 protein: CASSPGGGFNEKLFF. CDR3 DNA sequence: TGTGCCAGCAGCCCCGGGGGAGGGTTTAATGAAAAACTGTTTTTT. Based on the CDR3 plus reference TRBV2 and TRBJ1-4, the full variable domain is EPEVTQTPSHQVTQMGQEVILRCVPISNHLYFYWYRQILGQKVEFLVSFYNNEISEKSEIFDDQFSVERPDGSNFTLKIRSTKLEDSAMYFCASSPGGGFNEKLFFGSGTQLSVL.

This sequence joins TRBV7-2 and TRBJ2-5; 10 nucleotides align to TRBD2. J gave up 2 bases and V 2 bases, and 5 bases lay outside the gene matches. This CDR3 spans 16 amino acids. Germline V gene lookup returns CDR1 SGHTA and CDR2 FQGNSA. CDR3 in amino acids: CASSLTAGGRQETQYF. The DNA of the CDR3 is TGTGCCAGCAGCTTAACAGCGGGGGGGCGGCAAGAGACCCAGTACTTC.

In this sample, this clonotype turned up a few times. V and J are TRBV5-6 and TRBJ1-5, with D maybe TRBD1 (5 bases). The V gene's germline CDR1 is SGHDT and CDR2 YYEEEE. V shed 1 base and J shed 7 bases, with 12 bases lying between them. This CDR3 has 14 amino acids. The CDR3 bases are TGTGCCAGCAGCTTGTTCCAGGGCGGACAGCCCCAGCATTTT. This sequence encodes CASSLFQGGQPQHF. The full variable domain, rest sourced from reference TRBV5-6 and TRBJ1-5, is DAGVTQSPTHLIKTRGQQVTLRCSPKSGHDTVSWYQQALGQGPQFIFQYYEEEERQRGNFPDRFSGHQFPNYSSELNVNALLLGDSALYLCASSLFQGGQPQHFGDGTRLSIL.

This clonotype was counted between two and nine times. V usage is TRBV20-1 and J usage is TRBJ2-1; D is undetermined. This CDR3 is 15 amino acids long. Germline values: CDR1 DFQATT, CDR2 SNEGSKA (reference sequence). Trimming removed 0 bases from V and 3 bases from J, with 12 bases in between. CDR3 loop: CSARDPVLNYNEQFF. The DNA for the CDR3 is TGCAGTGCTAGAGATCCAGTCCTAAACTACAATGAGCAGTTCTTC.

This clonotype was detected only a few times. V usage is TRBV3-1 and J usage is TRBJ2-4; no firm D call. Germline V CDR1 and CDR2: LGHDT, YNNKEL (reference sequence). Trimming removed 1 base at V and 2 bases at J, with 15 bases between. The CDR3 is made up of 17 amino acids. The DNA of the CDR3 is TGTGCCAGCAGCCAAGTTAGGTCGAAGGGAACCAAAAACATTCAGTACTTC. Translated, it gives CASSQVRSKGTKNIQYF.

This chain joins TRBV4-1 and TRBJ2-7; D may be TRBD2 (7 bases). V shed 3 bases and J shed 3 bases, with 15 bases lying between them. The germline gives CDR1 MGHRA, CDR2 YSYEKL. CDR3 length: 15 residues. The CDR3: CASSQAHREGYEQYF. In nucleotides, the CDR3 is TGCGCCAGCAGCCAGGCACACAGGGAGGGCTACGAGCAGTACTTC.

This clonotype was counted at least ten times. This chain connects TRBV20-1 to TRBJ2-1, with TRBD2 matching 8 bases. Germline assignment: CDR1 DFQATT and CDR2 SNEGSKA (reference sequence). The trim removed 3 bases at V and 6 bases at J, leaving 7 bases unmatched. CDR3 size: 14 residues. This chain's CDR3 is CSARRSGVGNEQFF. As DNA, the CDR3 is TGCAGTGCTAGGCGTAGCGGGGTTGGCAATGAGCAGTTCTTC.

The chain has TRBV11-2 and TRBJ2-5; 8 nucleotides line up with TRBD2. Germline loops: CDR1 SGHAT, CDR2 FQNNGV. The CDR3 covers 15 residues. V lost 3 bases and J lost 5; bases outside the gene matches: 8. The CDR3 sequence: CASSLGGGKIETQYF. The CDR3 nucleotides read TGTGCCAGCAGCTTGGGCGGGGGGAAAATTGAGACCCAGTACTTC. The full variable domain, with the rest looked up from reference TRBV11-2 and TRBJ2-5, is EAGVAQSPRYKIIEKRQSVAFWCNPISGHATLYWYQQILGQGPKLLIQFQNNGVVDDSQLPKDRFSAERLKGVDSTLKIQPAKLEDSAVYLCASSLGGGKIETQYFGPGTRLLVL.

This chain uses TRBV28 with TRBJ1-2, with TRBD1 identical over 7 bases. This CDR3 is 13 amino acids long. The ends lost 8 bases at V and 4 bases at J; junction bases unmatched: 7. Germline V gene lookup returns CDR1 MDHEN and CDR2 SYDVKM. For the CDR3, the DNA is TGTGCCAGCTCCAAACAGGGGATCTATGGCTACACCTTC. This sequence encodes CASSKQGIYGYTF.

In its sample, this clonotype was seen many times. The genes are TRBV28 and TRBJ1-5; D gene ambiguous. CDR1 and CDR2 (germline): MDHEN, SYDVKM. The CDR3 is made up of 12 amino acids. V was clipped by 2 bases and J by 5 bases, with 4 bases between them. CDR3: CASSLNDQPQHF. The CDR3 region has the DNA TGTGCCAGCAGTTTAAACGATCAGCCCCAGCATTTT.

The table lists this clonotype with a few counts. The chain has TRBV5-1 and TRBJ1-6; D not certain. CDR1 is SGHRS, CDR2 YFSETQ, per germline. Trimming took 0 bases from V and 2 from J, leaving 12 bases between them. This CDR3 is built from 17 residues. CDR3 sequence reads: CASSLEVEVTYNSPLHF. The CDR3 DNA follows: TGCGCCAGCAGCTTGGAGGTAGAGGTCACCTATAATTCACCCCTCCACTTT.

The J gene is TRBJ1-1, the V gene TRBV28; a weak D match, TRBD1 (6 bases). Trimming shortened V by 5 bases and J by 6 bases, and 16 bases separated the two germline ends. This CDR3 contains 14 residues. CDR1 and CDR2 from the germline V gene are MDHEN and SYDVKM. For the CDR3, the DNA is TGTGCCAGCAGTGGCCGCAGGGGTAGCCCTGAAGCTTTCTTT. Residues: CASSGRRGSPEAFF. Full variable domain (outside the CDR3, taken from reference TRBV28 and TRBJ1-1): DVKVTQSSRYLVKRTGEKVFLECVQDMDHENMFWYRQDPGLGLRLIYFSYDVKMKEKGDIPEGYSVSREKKERFSLILESASTNQTSMYLCASSGRRGSPEAFFGQGTRLTVV.

This clonotype was seen a handful of times. DNA for the CDR3: TGTGCCAGCACCGTGGACAGAGGCGACCGAAACACCATATATTTT. Protein: CASTVDRGDRNTIYF. The J gene is TRBJ1-3, the V gene TRBV28; a possible D gene is TRBD1 (6 bases). This CDR3 has 15 amino acids. The V end was cut by 7 bases, the J end by 5 bases, with 18 bases between. In germline, CDR1 is MDHEN, CDR2 SYDVKM. The variable domain in full, completed from reference TRBV28 and TRBJ1-3, reads DVKVTQSSRYLVKRTGEKVFLECVQDMDHENMFWYRQDPGLGLRLIYFSYDVKMKEKGDIPEGYSVSREKKERFSLILESASTNQTSMYLCASTVDRGDRNTIYFGEGSWLTVV.

V is TRBV6-5 and J is TRBJ1-2, with D uncertain. The CDR3 covers 12 residues. Deletions cut 8 bases from V and 2 bases from J, with 9 bases between. Per the germline V gene, CDR1 is MNHEY and CDR2 is SVGAGI. This CDR3 is CASGVGNYGYTF. The CDR3 nucleotides are TGTGCCAGCGGGGTTGGGAACTATGGCTACACCTTC.

This clonotype was recorded many times. The chain employs TRBV20-1 and TRBJ1-1; D gene uncertain. Germline V CDR1 and CDR2: DFQATT, SNEGSKA (reference sequence). The germline V and J ends were trimmed by 5 bases and 1 base, with 11 bases remaining between them. This CDR3 region has 13 residues. CDR3 residues: CSAPKGGNTEAFF. The CDR3, as DNA: TGCAGTGCTCCGAAGGGCGGGAACACTGAAGCTTTCTTT.

The gene calls are TRBV27 and TRBJ2-6; maybe TRBD2 (6 bases). The CDR3 spans 17 residues. V was pared by 4 bases and J by 0 bases, with 13 bases between. The germline V gene encodes CDR1 MNHEY and CDR2 SMNVEV (reference sequence). The CDR3 loop reads CASSWGVRSSGANVLTF. As DNA, the CDR3 is TGTGCCAGCAGTTGGGGGGTCCGAAGCTCTGGGGCCAACGTCCTGACTTTC. Looking up the rest from reference TRBV27 and TRBJ2-6 gives the full variable domain: EAQVTQNPRYLITVTGKKLTVTCSQNMNHEYMSWYRQDPGLGLRQIYYSMNVEVTDKGDVPEGYKVSRKEKRNFPLILESPSPNQTSLYFCASSWGVRSSGANVLTFGAGSRLTVL.